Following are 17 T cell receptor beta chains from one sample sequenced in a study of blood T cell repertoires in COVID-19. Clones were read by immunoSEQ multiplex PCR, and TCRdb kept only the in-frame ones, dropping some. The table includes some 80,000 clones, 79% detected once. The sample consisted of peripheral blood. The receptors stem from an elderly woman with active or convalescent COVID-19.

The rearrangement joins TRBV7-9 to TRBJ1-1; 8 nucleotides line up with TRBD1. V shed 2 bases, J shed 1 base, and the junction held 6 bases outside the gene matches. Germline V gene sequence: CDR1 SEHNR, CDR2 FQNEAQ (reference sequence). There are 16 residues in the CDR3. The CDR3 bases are TGTGCCAGCAGCTTACACCCTGACAGGGGGAACACTGAAGCTTTCTTT. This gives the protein CASSLHPDRGNTEAFF.

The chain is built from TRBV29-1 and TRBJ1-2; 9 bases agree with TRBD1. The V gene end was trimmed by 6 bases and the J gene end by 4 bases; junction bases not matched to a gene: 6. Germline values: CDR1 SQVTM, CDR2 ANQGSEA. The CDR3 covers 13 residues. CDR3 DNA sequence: TGCAGCGTACGGACAGGGGACAGCTATGGCTACACCTTC. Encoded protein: CSVRTGDSYGYTF.

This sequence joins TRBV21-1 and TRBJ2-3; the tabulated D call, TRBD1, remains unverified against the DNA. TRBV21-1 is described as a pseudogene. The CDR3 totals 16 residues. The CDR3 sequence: CASSKEGAGITDTQYF. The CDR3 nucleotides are TGTGCCAGCAGCAAAGAGGGGGCGGGAATCACAGATACGCAGTATTTT.

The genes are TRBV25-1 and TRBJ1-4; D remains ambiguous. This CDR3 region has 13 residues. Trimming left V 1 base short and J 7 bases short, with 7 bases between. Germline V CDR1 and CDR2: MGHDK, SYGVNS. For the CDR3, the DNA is TGTGCCAGCAGTGAATTTGGACTTGAAAAACTGTTTTTT. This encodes CASSEFGLEKLFF.

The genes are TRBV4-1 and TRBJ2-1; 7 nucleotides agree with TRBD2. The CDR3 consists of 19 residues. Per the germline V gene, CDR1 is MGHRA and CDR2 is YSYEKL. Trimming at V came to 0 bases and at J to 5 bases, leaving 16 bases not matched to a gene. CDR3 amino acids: CASSQDRGGRAHRDNEQFF. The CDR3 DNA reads TGCGCCAGCAGCCAAGATCGGGGCGGGAGAGCCCACCGTGACAATGAGCAGTTCTTC.

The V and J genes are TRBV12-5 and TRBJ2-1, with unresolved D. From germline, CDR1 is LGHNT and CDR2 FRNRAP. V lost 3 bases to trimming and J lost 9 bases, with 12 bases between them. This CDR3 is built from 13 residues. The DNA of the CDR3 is TGTGCTAGTGGTTTTCATGGCCACCGTGAGCAGTTCTTC. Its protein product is CASGFHGHREQFF.

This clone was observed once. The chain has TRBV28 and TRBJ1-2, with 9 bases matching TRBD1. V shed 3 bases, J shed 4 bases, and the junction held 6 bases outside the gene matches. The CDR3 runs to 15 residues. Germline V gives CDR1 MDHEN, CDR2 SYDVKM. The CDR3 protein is CASSFTGGAGYGYTF. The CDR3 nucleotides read TGTGCCAGCAGTTTTACAGGGGGCGCGGGCTATGGCTACACCTTC.

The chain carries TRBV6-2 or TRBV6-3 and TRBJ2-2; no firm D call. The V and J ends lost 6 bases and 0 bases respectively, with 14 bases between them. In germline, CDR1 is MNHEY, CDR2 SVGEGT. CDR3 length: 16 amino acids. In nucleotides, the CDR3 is TGTGCCAGCAGCCCCCTCCCGAGGACGAACACCGGGGAGCTGTTTTTT. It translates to CASSPLPRTNTGELFF.

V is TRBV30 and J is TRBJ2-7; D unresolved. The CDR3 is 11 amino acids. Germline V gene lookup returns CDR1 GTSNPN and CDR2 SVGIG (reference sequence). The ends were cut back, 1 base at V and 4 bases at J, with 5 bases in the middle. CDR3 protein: CAWSEQYEQYF. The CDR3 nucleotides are TGTGCCTGGAGTGAACAGTACGAGCAGTACTTC.

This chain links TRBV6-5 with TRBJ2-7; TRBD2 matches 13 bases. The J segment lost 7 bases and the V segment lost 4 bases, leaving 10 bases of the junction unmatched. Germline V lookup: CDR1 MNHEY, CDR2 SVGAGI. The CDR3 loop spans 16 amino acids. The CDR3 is CASSFSTSGGAWEQYF. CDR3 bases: TGTGCCAGCAGTTTCTCAACTAGCGGGGGGGCTTGGGAGCAGTACTTC.

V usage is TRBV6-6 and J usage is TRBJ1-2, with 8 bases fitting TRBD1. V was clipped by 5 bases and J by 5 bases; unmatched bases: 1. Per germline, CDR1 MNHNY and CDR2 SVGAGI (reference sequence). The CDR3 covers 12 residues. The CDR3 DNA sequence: TGTGCCAGCAGTACAGGGGGGTATGGCTACACCTTC. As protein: CASSTGGYGYTF.

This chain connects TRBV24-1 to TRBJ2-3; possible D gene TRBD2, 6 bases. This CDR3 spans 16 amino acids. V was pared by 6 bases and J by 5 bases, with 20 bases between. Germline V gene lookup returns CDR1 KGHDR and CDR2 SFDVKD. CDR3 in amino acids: CATSPFSPLGGDTQYF. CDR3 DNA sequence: TGTGCCACCAGTCCTTTTTCTCCGTTGGGGGGAGATACGCAGTATTTT.

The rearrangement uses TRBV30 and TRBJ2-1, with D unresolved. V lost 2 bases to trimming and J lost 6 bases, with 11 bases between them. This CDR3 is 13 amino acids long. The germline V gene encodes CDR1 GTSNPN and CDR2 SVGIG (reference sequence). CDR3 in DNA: TGTGCCTGGAGTCGGCGACAAGTCAATGAGCAGTTCTTC. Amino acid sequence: CAWSRRQVNEQFF.

CDR3 sequence reads: CASSRREASYEQYF. In DNA form, the CDR3 reads TGTGCCAGCAGCCGGAGGGAAGCCTCCTACGAGCAGTACTTC. This chain connects TRBV27 to TRBJ2-7; a weak D match, TRBD2 (6 bases). Germline loops: CDR1 MNHEY, CDR2 SMNVEV (reference sequence). Trimming took off 6 bases at V and 0 bases at J, with 12 bases between the two ends. The CDR3 totals 14 residues.

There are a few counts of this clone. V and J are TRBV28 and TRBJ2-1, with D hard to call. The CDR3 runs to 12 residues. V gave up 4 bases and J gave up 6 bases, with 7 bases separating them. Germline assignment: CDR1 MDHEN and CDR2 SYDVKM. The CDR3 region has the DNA TGTGCCAGCAGTTGGAGTTTCAATGAGCAGTTCTTC. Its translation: CASSWSFNEQFF. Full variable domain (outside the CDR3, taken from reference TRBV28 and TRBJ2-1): DVKVTQSSRYLVKRTGEKVFLECVQDMDHENMFWYRQDPGLGLRLIYFSYDVKMKEKGDIPEGYSVSREKKERFSLILESASTNQTSMYLCASSWSFNEQFFGPGTRLTVL.

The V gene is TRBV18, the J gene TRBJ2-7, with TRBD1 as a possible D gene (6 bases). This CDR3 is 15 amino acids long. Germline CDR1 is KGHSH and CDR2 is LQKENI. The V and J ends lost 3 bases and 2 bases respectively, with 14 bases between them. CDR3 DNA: TGTGCCAGCTCACCCCCCCGGGACACTACCTACGAGCAGTACTTC. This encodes CASSPPRDTTYEQYF.

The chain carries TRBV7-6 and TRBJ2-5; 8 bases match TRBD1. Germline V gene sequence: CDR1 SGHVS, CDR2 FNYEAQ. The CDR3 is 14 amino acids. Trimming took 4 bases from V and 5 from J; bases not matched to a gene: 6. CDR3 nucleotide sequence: TGTGCCAGCAGCTCCGGACAGGGAGCGGAGACCCAGTACTTC. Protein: CASSSGQGAETQYF.